This T cell receptor beta chain was profiled in a study of CD8+ T cells in alopecia areata. Once RNA had been extracted, it was reverse transcribed into cDNA to act as the sequencing template. Libraries were prepared by immunoSEQ multiplex PCR; TCRdb keeps only in-frame clonotypes and omits some of them. The table includes fewer than 250,000 clones, roughly three fifths detected once. Noted treatment: oral pan-JAK inhibitor, 5-10 mg twice daily. The CDR3 runs to 18 residues. With V trimmed by 0 bases and J by 6 bases, 9 bases remained unmatched. Germline CDR1 and CDR2: SGHRS and YFSETQ. The specimen comprised CD4+ T cells sorted from blood, sampled at week 49, from a patient treated with tofacitinib. The rearrangement joins TRBV5-1 to TRBJ2-3; 14 positions agree with TRBD2. This TCR derives from a human donor with alopecia areata. CDR3 region: CASSLAKTSGGAGDTQYF. As DNA, the CDR3 is TGCGCCAGCAGCTTGGCGAAGACTAGCGGGGGGGCCGGGGATACGCAGTATTTT.